This passage covers 8 T cell receptor beta chains from one sample sequenced in a study of shared clonotypes between healthy human individuals. Some clones are missing from TCRdb's copy, which holds only in-frame ones; the method was immunoSEQ multiplex PCR. The sample consists of around 2.5 million clones, more than 85% of them appearing once. The sample taken for sequencing was naive CD4+ T cells from PBMCs. Subset given: CD45RA+ positively selected. The receptor set was obtained from a man between 18 and 29 years old in good health. Some clones in this sample may be carry-over from other donors' samples.

This clone occurred a few times. The rearrangement links TRBV28 to TRBJ1-1, with D perhaps TRBD1 (5 bases). There are 15 residues in the CDR3. V was cut by 5 bases and J by 2 bases, with 15 bases left in between. CDR1 and CDR2 (germline): MDHEN, SYDVKM. In DNA form, the CDR3 reads TGTGCCAGCAGTCCCCCAGACAGCTTAAACACTGAAGCTTTCTTT. Encoded protein: CASSPPDSLNTEAFF.

The gene calls are TRBV7-9 and TRBJ2-7; 7 bases align to TRBD1. J was trimmed by 3 bases and V by 0 bases; bases with no gene match: 8. The CDR3 covers 16 residues. Germline values: CDR1 SEHNR, CDR2 FQNEAQ (reference sequence). The CDR3 nucleotides are TGTGCCAGCAGCTTAGCTCCAGGGGGACAGAACTACGAGCAGTACTTC. The encoded protein is CASSLAPGGQNYEQYF.

The genes are TRBV28 and TRBJ2-3, with TRBD2 as a possible D gene (6 bases). CDR1 and CDR2 (germline): MDHEN, SYDVKM. The CDR3 has 14 amino acids. Trimming removed 4 bases at V and 6 bases at J, with 14 bases between. CDR3 residues: CASSSGTFGDTQYF. The CDR3 DNA reads as TGTGCCAGCAGTTCCGGGACTTTTGGGGATACGCAGTATTTT.

The chain is built from TRBV4-3 and TRBJ2-2; the D is unclear. The CDR3 covers 17 residues. V lost 4 bases and J 5 bases, leaving 20 bases between the germline ends. Per the germline V gene, CDR1 is LGHNA and CDR2 is YSLEER. The DNA for the CDR3 is TGCGCCAGCAGCCCCCAAAATAGAGGCAGTTTGACCGGGGAGCTGTTTTTT. This translates into CASSPQNRGSLTGELFF.

The rearrangement links TRBV5-1 to TRBJ2-2; D uncertain. Germline lookup yields CDR1 SGHRS and CDR2 YFSETQ. This CDR3 is built from 13 residues. Between the trimmed V and J ends, which lost 0 bases and 6 bases, there was a span of 6 bases. CDR3 nucleotide sequence: TGCGCCAGCAGCTTGGAACAGCCCGGGGAGCTGTTTTTT. Translated: CASSLEQPGELFF.

Written as DNA, the CDR3 is TGCAGCGTTGAATGGGTCGGAACCTACGAGCAGTACTTC. It encodes CSVEWVGTYEQYF. The V and J genes are TRBV29-1 and TRBJ2-7; D remains unclear. The CDR3 is made up of 13 amino acids. The germline V gene encodes CDR1 SQVTM and CDR2 ANQGSEA. Between the trimmed V and J ends, which lost 2 bases and 2 bases, there was a span of 10 bases.

The CDR3 nucleotides are TGTGCCAGCAGTTCCGGGACAGCCCAAACTCGGGGTGGCTACACCTTC. It specifies CASSSGTAQTRGGYTF. The J gene is TRBJ1-2, the V gene TRBV6-5; 7 bases match TRBD1. CDR3 length: 16 residues. J lost 7 bases, V lost 4 bases, and 15 bases had no gene match. Germline-derived CDR1 and CDR2 are MNHEY and SVGAGI.

The chain carries TRBV25-1 and TRBJ2-2, with D perhaps being TRBD1 or TRBD2 (5 bases each). The length of the CDR3 is 16 residues. The germline gives CDR1 MGHDK, CDR2 SYGVNS. V was pared by 1 base and J by 6 bases, with 15 bases between. The CDR3 loop reads CASSELGELGAGELFF. CDR3 coding DNA: TGTGCCAGCAGTGAATTGGGGGAGTTGGGAGCCGGGGAGCTGTTTTTT.